This T cell receptor beta chain appears in the sequencing data of a study of control samples from healthy donors and cancer patients (dated by TCRdb to the early 2020s). The receptor library was made with the immunoSEQ multiplex PCR assay. TCRdb's version of the immuneACCESS table is confined to in-frame rearrangements and falls short of the full clone set. An unresolved V gene accounts for under half of the shortfall where checked; the remainder is of unknown origin. This sample has over 75,000 clones in its table, and 91% of those were observed once. Around 16% of the sample is taken by the ten largest. A note on this clone: Its antigen remains unidentified. There are no base qualities to consult, and no much larger clone falls within one base.

Clipping removes 7 bases from V and 4 bases from J, with 8 as the unmatched junction base count. The germline V gene encodes CDR1 SQVTM and CDR2 ANQGSEA. The CDR3 covers 14 residues, taking in both the cysteine and the phenylalanine. Only CDR3 DNA remains: 42 bases, in frame from the first base. In this chain, TRBV29-1 is recombined with TRBJ2-3; 10 bases in the junction line up with TRBD2. This clonotype was sampled from a man aged 30 to 45 in good health. What was sequenced was blood. CDR3 region: CSAPSGRGADTQYF. The nucleotide sequence is given as TGCAGCGCTCCAAGCGGGAGGGGCGCAGATACGCAGTATTTT.